These 17 T cell receptor beta chains came from one sample sequenced in a study of response to subunit inactivated influenza vaccine. TCRdb recomputed calls from the RT-PCR reads with MiXCR, one row per CDR3 protein. The data show 500,000 to 550,000 distinct CDR3 sequences, approximately 7.7% seen once. Here the sequenced sample was PBMCs from blood, taken around 2 years after vaccination. Receptors were obtained from a man between 50 and 69 years old who received an inactivated influenza vaccine.

This clonotype was found a few times. The J gene is TRBJ1-1, the V gene TRBV12-3 or TRBV12-4; no definite D call. Deletions cut 5 bases from V and 6 bases from J, with 19 bases between. This CDR3 has 15 amino acids. The CDR3 loop is CASSLTNQPGSEAFF. As DNA, the CDR3 is TGTGCCAGCAGTCTTACAAATCAACCGGGGTCTGAAGCTTTCTTT.

The chain couples TRBV11-2 to TRBJ2-3; TRBD1 matches 8 bases. The length of the CDR3 is 17 residues. Losses at the gene ends were 3 bases for V and 3 bases for J; bases not matched to a gene: 11. Germline V lookup: CDR1 SGHAT, CDR2 FQNNGV. DNA for the CDR3: TGTGCCAGCAGCTTTAGGAACAGGGGGAGTCGGACAGATACGCAGTATTTT. Protein sequence: CASSFRNRGSRTDTQYF.

This clonotype was seen a single time. The chain links TRBV7-9 to TRBJ1-1, with D uncertain. Looked up from germline, CDR1 is SEHNR and CDR2 is FQNEAQ (reference sequence). The CDR3 covers 12 residues. V was trimmed by 3 bases and J by 6 bases, leaving 8 bases between them. CDR3 sequence reads: CASSFPQPEAFF. CDR3 DNA: TGTGCCAGCAGCTTCCCGCAGCCTGAAGCTTTCTTT.

The chain employs TRBV4-3 and TRBJ2-3; 8 positions match TRBD2. The junction had 1 base not matched to a gene; V was cut back by 1 base and J by 4 bases. Germline V gene lookup returns CDR1 LGHNA and CDR2 YSLEER. This CDR3 has 14 amino acids. The CDR3 sequence is CASSQVGGADTQYF. Written as DNA, the CDR3 is TGCGCCAGCAGCCAAGTCGGGGGGGCAGATACGCAGTATTTT.

The V and J genes are TRBV4-1 and TRBJ1-6; 12 bases map to TRBD1. Germline CDR1 MGHRA, CDR2 YSYEKL. This CDR3 region has 18 residues. J was trimmed by 9 bases and V by 4 bases; bases with no gene match: 13. In DNA form, the CDR3 reads TGCGCCAGCAGCCGGGATCCGGGACAGGGGGCAGGGAGTTCACCCCTCCACTTT. It yields the protein CASSRDPGQGAGSSPLHF.

V is TRBV6-5 and J is TRBJ1-1; TRBD1 is a possible D gene (6 bases). Germline values: CDR1 MNHEY, CDR2 SVGAGI. The CDR3 extends over 11 amino acids. Trimming left V 5 bases short and J 11 bases short, with 12 bases between. This CDR3 is CASSNRVMAFF. The CDR3 DNA reads as TGTGCCAGCAGTAACAGGGTTATGGCTTTCTTT.

In this sample, this clonotype turned up a few times. V and J are TRBV4-1 and TRBJ2-5; D uncertain. The V gene lost 5 bases and the J gene lost 2 bases, with 12 bases spanning the gap. The CDR3 consists of 14 residues. Germline CDR1 MGHRA, CDR2 YSYEKL. The CDR3 nucleotides read TGCGCCAGCAGCGGATCAGCAACGCAAGAGACCCAGTACTTC. The encoded protein is CASSGSATQETQYF.

V gene TRBV5-6 combines with J gene TRBJ2-1; tentatively, D is TRBD1 (6 bases). Per the germline V gene, CDR1 is SGHDT and CDR2 is YYEEEE. The V end was cut by 9 bases, the J end by 0 bases, with 16 bases between. The CDR3 runs 15 residues. CDR3 sequence reads: CANQNTGHSYNEQFF. CDR3 in DNA: TGTGCCAACCAAAATACAGGGCACTCCTACAATGAGCAGTTCTTC.

This clonotype was observed at least ten times. This chain connects TRBV9 to TRBJ2-3; no clear D. CDR1 SGDLS and CDR2 YYNGEE come from the germline V gene. V lost 0 bases to trimming and J lost 5 bases, with 4 bases between them. The CDR3 runs to 12 residues. The DNA for the CDR3 is TGTGCCAGCAGCGTAGGCCTAGATACGCAGTATTTT. It translates to CASSVGLDTQYF. The full variable domain, its missing parts supplied by reference TRBV9 and TRBJ2-3, is DSGVTQTPKHLITATGQRVTLRCSPRSGDLSVYWYQQSLDQGLQFLIQYYNGEERAKGNILERFSAQQFPDLHSELNLSSLELGDSALYFCASSVGLDTQYFGPGTRLTVL.

This clonotype has just a few counts. The V call is TRBV12-3 or TRBV12-4, the J call TRBJ2-7; D remains unclear. Trimming took off 8 bases at V and 0 bases at J, with 5 bases between the two ends. This CDR3 region has 11 residues. In nucleotides, the CDR3 is TGTGCCAGCGGCCACTCCTACGAGCAGTACTTC. It specifies CASGHSYEQYF.

Many counts were recorded for this clonotype. The rearrangement joins TRBV29-1 to TRBJ1-3; D call uncertain. The CDR3 loop spans 12 amino acids. V dropped 4 bases and J dropped 4 bases, with 8 bases sitting between them. The germline V gene encodes CDR1 SQVTM and CDR2 ANQGSEA. CDR3 amino acids: CSVAARGNTIYF. CDR3 in DNA: TGCAGCGTTGCGGCCAGGGGAAACACCATATATTTT.

The chain recombines TRBV28 with TRBJ2-7; tentative D call: TRBD1 (6 bases). The ends were cut back, 5 bases at V and 6 bases at J, with 20 bases in the middle. CDR1 and CDR2 (germline): MDHEN, SYDVKM. CDR3 size: 15 residues. For the CDR3, the DNA is TGTGCCAGCAGTGTACGGACCGGGACATTCGCCGAGCAGTACTTC. Amino acids: CASSVRTGTFAEQYF.

This clonotype occurred many times. This rearrangement joins TRBV20-1 to TRBJ2-1, with TRBD2 matching over 7 bases. Germline V gives CDR1 DFQATT, CDR2 SNEGSKA (reference sequence). The CDR3 length is 14 residues. V shed 6 bases, J shed 8 bases, and the junction held 13 bases outside the gene matches. CDR3 in DNA: TGCAGTGCATTCACCGGGACTACCAGACATGAGCAGTTCTTC. Its translation: CSAFTGTTRHEQFF.

The chain carries TRBV20-1 and TRBJ2-1; D perhaps matches TRBD1 (6 bases). The CDR3 covers 17 residues. Trimming removed 1 base at V and 3 bases at J, with 19 bases between. CDR1 is DFQATT, CDR2 SNEGSKA, per germline (reference sequence). The CDR3 coding sequence is TGCAGTGCTAGAGCCCACAGGGCAGCAGGTAACTACAATGAGCAGTTCTTC. Amino acid sequence: CSARAHRAAGNYNEQFF.

The chain links TRBV29-1 to TRBJ2-7; 11 nucleotides agree with TRBD2. Germline CDR1 and CDR2: SQVTM and ANQGSEA. V lost 1 base and J lost 1; bases outside the gene matches: 3. CDR3 length: 15 residues. CDR3 protein: CSVEGLAGRSYEQYF. In DNA, the CDR3 is TGCAGCGTTGAAGGACTAGCGGGAAGGTCCTACGAGCAGTACTTC.

This clonotype was seen ten or more times. The chain employs TRBV19 and TRBJ1-2, with 7 bases lining up with TRBD1. The CDR3 has 17 residues. The junction had 19 bases not matched to a gene; V was cut back by 8 bases and J by 4 bases. CDR1 is LNHDA and CDR2 is SQIVND in the germline V gene (reference sequence). In nucleotides, the CDR3 is TGTGCCAGTGGCGGGACAGAGTTTGCCCAGAGTTCCTATGGCTACACCTTC. Its translation is CASGGTEFAQSSYGYTF.

This clonotype has just a few counts. The V gene is TRBV6-1, the J gene TRBJ1-1; 7 bases are a match to TRBD1. V shed 7 bases, J shed 0 bases, and the junction held 14 bases outside the gene matches. CDR3 length: 17 residues. Per the germline V gene, CDR1 is MNHNS and CDR2 is SASEGT. The CDR3, as DNA: TGTGCCAGCAAGGGGGCGGGGGCAGAGAAAATGAACACTGAAGCTTTCTTT. Its protein product is CASKGAGAEKMNTEAFF.